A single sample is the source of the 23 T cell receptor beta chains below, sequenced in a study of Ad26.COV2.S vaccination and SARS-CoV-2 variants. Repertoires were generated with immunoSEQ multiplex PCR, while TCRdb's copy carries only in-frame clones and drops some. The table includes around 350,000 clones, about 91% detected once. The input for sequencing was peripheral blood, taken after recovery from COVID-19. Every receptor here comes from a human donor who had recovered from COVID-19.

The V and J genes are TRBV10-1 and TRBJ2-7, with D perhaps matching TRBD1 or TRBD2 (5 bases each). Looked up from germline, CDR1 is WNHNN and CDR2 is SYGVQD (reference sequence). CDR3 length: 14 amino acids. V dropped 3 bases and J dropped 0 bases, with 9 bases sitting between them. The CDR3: CASSDGTDSYEQYF. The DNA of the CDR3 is TGCGCCAGCAGTGATGGGACGGACTCCTACGAGCAGTACTTC.

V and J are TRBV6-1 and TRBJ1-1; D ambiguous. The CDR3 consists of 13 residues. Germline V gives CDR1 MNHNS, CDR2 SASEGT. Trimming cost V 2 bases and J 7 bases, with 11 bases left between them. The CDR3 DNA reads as TGTGCCAGCAGTGAATATGTGGCGAATGAAGCTTTCTTT. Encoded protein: CASSEYVANEAFF.

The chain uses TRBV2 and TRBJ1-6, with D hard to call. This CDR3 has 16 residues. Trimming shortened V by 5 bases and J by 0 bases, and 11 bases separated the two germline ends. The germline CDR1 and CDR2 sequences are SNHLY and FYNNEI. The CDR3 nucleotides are TGTGCCAGCAGTCCGGGATCTAGCTCCTATAATTCACCCCTCCACTTT. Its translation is CASSPGSSSYNSPLHF.

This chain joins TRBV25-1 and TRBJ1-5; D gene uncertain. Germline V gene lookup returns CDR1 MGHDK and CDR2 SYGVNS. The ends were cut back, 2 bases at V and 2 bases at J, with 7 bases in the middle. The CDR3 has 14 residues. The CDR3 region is CASSEGLRNQPQHF. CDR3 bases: TGTGCCAGCAGTGAAGGGTTGCGCAATCAGCCCCAGCATTTT.

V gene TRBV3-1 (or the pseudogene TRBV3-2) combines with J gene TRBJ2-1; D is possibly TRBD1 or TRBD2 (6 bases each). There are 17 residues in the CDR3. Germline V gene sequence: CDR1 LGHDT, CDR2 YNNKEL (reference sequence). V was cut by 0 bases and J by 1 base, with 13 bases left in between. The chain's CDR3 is CASSQDTSGASYNEQFF. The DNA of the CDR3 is TGTGCCAGCAGCCAAGATACATCGGGGGCTTCCTACAATGAGCAGTTCTTC.

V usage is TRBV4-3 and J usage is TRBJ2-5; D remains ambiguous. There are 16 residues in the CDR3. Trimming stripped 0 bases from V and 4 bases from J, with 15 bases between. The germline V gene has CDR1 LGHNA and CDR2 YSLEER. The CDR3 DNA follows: TGCGCCAGCAGCCAAGATCTCGGCCCTGAAGGAGAGACCCAGTACTTC. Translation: CASSQDLGPEGETQYF.

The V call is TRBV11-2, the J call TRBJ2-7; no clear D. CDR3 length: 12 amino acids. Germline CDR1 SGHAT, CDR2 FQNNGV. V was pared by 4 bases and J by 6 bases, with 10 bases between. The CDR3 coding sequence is TGTGCCAGCAGCTCTAAGTTAAGCGAGCAGTACTTC. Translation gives CASSSKLSEQYF. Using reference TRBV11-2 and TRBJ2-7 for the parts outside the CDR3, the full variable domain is EAGVAQSPRYKIIEKRQSVAFWCNPISGHATLYWYQQILGQGPKLLIQFQNNGVVDDSQLPKDRFSAERLKGVDSTLKIQPAKLEDSAVYLCASSSKLSEQYFGPGTRLTVT.

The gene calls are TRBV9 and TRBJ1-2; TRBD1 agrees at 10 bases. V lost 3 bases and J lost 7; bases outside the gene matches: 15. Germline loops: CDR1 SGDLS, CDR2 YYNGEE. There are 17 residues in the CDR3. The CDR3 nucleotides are TGTGCCAGCAGCGCGACCGCATCCGGGACAGGGGTTCTTGGCTACACCTTC. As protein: CASSATASGTGVLGYTF.

Here the CDR3 reads CASSPLGAGAQPQHF. CDR3 coding DNA: TGTGCCAGCAGCCCCCTGGGGGCGGGGGCTCAGCCCCAGCATTTT. J is TRBJ1-5 and V is TRBV7-9; D might be TRBD1 (6 bases). The CDR3 contains 15 residues. Germline values: CDR1 SEHNR, CDR2 FQNEAQ (reference sequence). Trimming stripped 5 bases from V and 6 bases from J, with 17 bases between.

In DNA form, the CDR3 reads TGTGCCAGCAGTTTACCAGGGTCCTACGAGCAGTACTTC. Protein sequence: CASSLPGSYEQYF. This sequence joins TRBV27 and TRBJ2-7, with a tentative D call TRBD1 (5 bases). CDR3 length equals 13 residues. Germline values: CDR1 MNHEY, CDR2 SMNVEV (reference sequence). Trimming took 2 bases from V and 1 from J, leaving 6 bases between them.

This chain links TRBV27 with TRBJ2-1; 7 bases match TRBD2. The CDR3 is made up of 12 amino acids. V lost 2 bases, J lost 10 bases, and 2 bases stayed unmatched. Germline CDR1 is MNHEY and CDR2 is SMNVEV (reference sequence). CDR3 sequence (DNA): TGTGCCAGCAGTTTACTGCGGGGGGAGCAGTTCTTC. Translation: CASSLLRGEQFF.

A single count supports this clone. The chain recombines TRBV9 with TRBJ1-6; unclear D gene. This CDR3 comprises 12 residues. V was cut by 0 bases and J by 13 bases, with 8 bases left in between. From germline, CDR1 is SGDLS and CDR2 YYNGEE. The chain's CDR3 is CASSVGRPPLHF. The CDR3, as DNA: TGTGCCAGCAGCGTAGGACGCCCCCCCCTCCACTTT.

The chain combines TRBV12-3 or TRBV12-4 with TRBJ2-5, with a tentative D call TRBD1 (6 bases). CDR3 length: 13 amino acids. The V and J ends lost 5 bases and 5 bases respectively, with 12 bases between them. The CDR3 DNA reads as TGTGCCAGCAGTCCAGCGAGGGGGGAGACCCAGTACTTC. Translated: CASSPARGETQYF.

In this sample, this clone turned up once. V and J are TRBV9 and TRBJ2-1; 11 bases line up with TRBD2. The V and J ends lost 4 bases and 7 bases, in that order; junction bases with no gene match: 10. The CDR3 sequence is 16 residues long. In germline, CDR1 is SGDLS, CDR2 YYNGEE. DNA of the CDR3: TGTGCCAGCAGCCCCCAAAGCAGACTAGCGGGAAATGAGCAGTTCTTC. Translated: CASSPQSRLAGNEQFF. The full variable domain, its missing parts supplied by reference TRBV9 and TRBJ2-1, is DSGVTQTPKHLITATGQRVTLRCSPRSGDLSVYWYQQSLDQGLQFLIQYYNGEERAKGNILERFSAQQFPDLHSELNLSSLELGDSALYFCASSPQSRLAGNEQFFGPGTRLTVL.

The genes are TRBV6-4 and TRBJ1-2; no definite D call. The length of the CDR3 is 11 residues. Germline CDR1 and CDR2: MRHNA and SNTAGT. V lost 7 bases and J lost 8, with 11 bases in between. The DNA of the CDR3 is TGTGCCAGCATTTGGCGATACGGCTACACCTTC. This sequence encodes CASIWRYGYTF.

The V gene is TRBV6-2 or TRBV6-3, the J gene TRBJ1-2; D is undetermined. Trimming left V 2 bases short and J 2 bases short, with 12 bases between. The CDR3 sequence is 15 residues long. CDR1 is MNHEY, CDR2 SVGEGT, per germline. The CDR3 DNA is TGTGCCAGCAGTTACACCCCGGCTGGAAACTATGGCTACACCTTC. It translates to CASSYTPAGNYGYTF.

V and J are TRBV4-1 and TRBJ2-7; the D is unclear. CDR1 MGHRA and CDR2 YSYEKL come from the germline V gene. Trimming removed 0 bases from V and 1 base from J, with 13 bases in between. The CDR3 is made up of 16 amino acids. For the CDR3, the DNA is TGCGCCAGCAGCCAAGATCGATACGACAAATCCTACGAGCAGTACTTC. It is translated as CASSQDRYDKSYEQYF.

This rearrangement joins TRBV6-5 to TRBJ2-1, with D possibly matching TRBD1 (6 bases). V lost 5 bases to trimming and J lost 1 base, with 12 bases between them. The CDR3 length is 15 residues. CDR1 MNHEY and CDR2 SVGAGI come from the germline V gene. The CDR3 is CASSHRVLSYNEQFF. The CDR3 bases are TGTGCCAGCAGTCACAGGGTGTTGTCCTACAATGAGCAGTTCTTC.

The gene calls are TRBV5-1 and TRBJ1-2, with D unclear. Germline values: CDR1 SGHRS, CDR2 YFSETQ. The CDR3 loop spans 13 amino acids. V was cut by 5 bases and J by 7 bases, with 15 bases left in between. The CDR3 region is CASSWSEGAGYTF. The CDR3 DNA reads TGCGCCAGCAGTTGGAGTGAAGGCGCTGGCTACACCTTC. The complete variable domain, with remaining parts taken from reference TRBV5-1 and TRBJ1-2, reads KAGVTQTPRYLIKTRGQQVTLSCSPISGHRSVSWYQQTPGQGLQFLFEYFSETQRNKGNFPGRFSGRQFSNSRSEMNVSTLELGDSALYLCASSWSEGAGYTFGSGTRLTVV.

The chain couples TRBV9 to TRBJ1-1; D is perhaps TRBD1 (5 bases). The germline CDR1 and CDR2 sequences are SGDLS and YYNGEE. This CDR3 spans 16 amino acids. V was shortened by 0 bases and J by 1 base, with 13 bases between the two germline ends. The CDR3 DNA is TGTGCCAGCAGCGTAGCTACTAGGGGAGGGAACACTGAAGCTTTCTTT. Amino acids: CASSVATRGGNTEAFF.

CDR3 DNA: TGTGCCAGCAGTGTGGGGACCCGAACCGGGGAGCTGTTTTTT. Amino acids: CASSVGTRTGELFF. This chain links TRBV6-4 with TRBJ2-2; TRBD1 or TRBD2 may be the D gene (5 bases each). From germline, CDR1 is MRHNA and CDR2 SNTAGT. The CDR3 is made up of 14 amino acids. Trimming shortened V by 4 bases and J by 5 bases, and 11 bases separated the two germline ends.

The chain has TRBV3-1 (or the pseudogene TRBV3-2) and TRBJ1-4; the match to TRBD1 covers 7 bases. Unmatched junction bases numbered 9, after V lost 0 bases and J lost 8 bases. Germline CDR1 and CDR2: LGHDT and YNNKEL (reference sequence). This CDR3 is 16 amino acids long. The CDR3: CASSQDQTGRREKLFF. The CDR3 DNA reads TGTGCCAGCAGCCAAGACCAGACAGGGCGACGGGAAAAACTGTTTTTT.

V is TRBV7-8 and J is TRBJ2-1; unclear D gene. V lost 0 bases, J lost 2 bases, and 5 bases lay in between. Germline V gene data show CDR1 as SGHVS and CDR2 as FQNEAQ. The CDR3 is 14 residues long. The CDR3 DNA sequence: TGTGCCAGCAGCTTAGCGAAGACCTACAATGAGCAGTTCTTC. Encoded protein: CASSLAKTYNEQFF.